Each of the 8 T cell receptor beta chains below was sequenced from the same sample in a study of blood T cells in healthy people across ages. Alongside a J-beta primer mix, a sample-barcoded 5' primer served in a second PCR lasting about 6 to 11 cycles. From the 5' RACE reads, TCRdb called clonotypes with MiXCR, one entry per CDR3 protein. Of about 730,000 distinct CDR3 sequences in the sample, roughly 45% were seen once. Sequenced: blood. These receptors were obtained from a woman aged 60-75 years in good health.

This clonotype was seen more than once but under ten times. This chain connects TRBV20-1 to TRBJ2-3, with D possibly being TRBD2 (5 bases). Germline V gene sequence: CDR1 DFQATT, CDR2 SNEGSKA (reference sequence). This CDR3 is 14 amino acids long. The V end was cut by 0 bases, the J end by 0 bases, with 7 bases between. The CDR3 reads CSARESSSTDTQYF. The CDR3 coding sequence is TGCAGTGCTAGAGAATCTAGCAGCACAGATACGCAGTATTTT.

This clonotype has just one count. CDR3 sequence reads: CASRISGGSDTQYF. The CDR3 DNA follows: TGTGCCAGCAGAATTAGCGGAGGTTCAGATACGCAGTATTTT. V usage is TRBV3-1 and J usage is TRBJ2-3, with TRBD2 as a possible D gene (6 bases). V lost 6 bases and J lost 4, with 14 bases in between. This CDR3 has 14 residues. Germline CDR1 LGHDT, CDR2 YNNKEL (reference sequence).

This clonotype turned up a few times. The rearrangement links TRBV12-3 or TRBV12-4 to TRBJ2-7; the D gene could be TRBD1 or TRBD2 (5 bases each). V was trimmed by 3 bases and J by 2 bases, leaving 14 bases between them. The CDR3 contains 15 residues. CDR3 residues: CASSFGGARPYEQYF. CDR3 DNA sequence: TGTGCCAGCAGTTTTGGGGGTGCTAGGCCCTACGAGCAGTACTTC.

The gene calls are TRBV10-3 and TRBJ2-4; 7 bases are a match to TRBD1. The J call may be in error: the DNA end matches TRBJ2-7 better. The CDR3 spans 15 residues. Germline V gene lookup returns CDR1 ENHRY and CDR2 SYGVKD. The CDR3 reads CAISELSGGLDEQYF. CDR3 bases: TGTGCCATCAGTGAGTTGTCAGGGGGTTTAGACGAGCAGTACTTC.

Details on this clonotype: Compared with germline, one end of the junction differs, possibly owing to a read error. The gene calls are TRBV6-5 and TRBJ2-7, with 8 bases that match TRBD2. CDR1 and CDR2 from the germline V gene are MNHEY and SVGAGI. This CDR3 spans 15 amino acids. The CDR3 spells CACSSAGRGSYEQYF. CDR3 DNA: TGTGCCTGCAGTTCAGCCGGGAGGGGCTCCTACGAGCAGTACTTC.

In its sample, this clonotype was seen a few times. The genes are TRBV28 and TRBJ2-4; 12 bases are a match to TRBD1. The CDR3 has 15 residues. Trimming took 5 bases from V and 13 from J; bases not matched to a gene: 12. Germline CDR1 MDHEN, CDR2 SYDVKM. The CDR3 nucleotides read TGTGCCAGCAGTACTACGGGACAGGGGGCGCCGGGGCAGTACTTC. It encodes CASSTTGQGAPGQYF.

The V and J genes are TRBV25-1 and TRBJ2-1, with 8 bases aligning to TRBD2. CDR1 and CDR2 from the germline V gene are MGHDK and SYGVNS. CDR3 length: 12 amino acids. Trimming cost V 7 bases and J 12 bases; bases outside gene matches: 8. This CDR3 reads CASTGGAVRQFF. The DNA for the CDR3 is TGTGCCAGCACCGGGGGGGCAGTCCGGCAGTTCTTC.

This chain links TRBV20-1 with TRBJ2-7; D is uncertain. V lost 6 bases and J 5 bases, leaving 11 bases between the germline ends. The CDR3 length is 11 residues. Germline V gene lookup returns CDR1 DFQATT and CDR2 SNEGSKA (reference sequence). The CDR3 nucleotides are TGCAGTGCCACTACCTTCGACGAGCAGTACTTC. This gives the protein CSATTFDEQYF.